This is a list of T cell receptor beta chains from one sample in a study of blood T cell repertoires in COVID-19. The repertoire was sequenced with immunoSEQ multiplex PCR; TCRdb's copy has only in-frame clones and lacks some. This repertoire shows about 380,000 clones, roughly 90% found once; its top ten account for approximately 7%. The sample taken for sequencing was peripheral blood. These receptors all come from a man aged 18 to 30 with active or convalescent COVID-19. CDR3s include the opening cysteine and the closing phenylalanine or tryptophan. D genes are given only for firm matches. Only part of the rows carry a size: once, few, many, or a class if the clone is expanded.

clone_size	j_call	d_call	v_call	cdr3_aa	cdr3_nt
once	TRBJ2-2	TRBD1	TRBV19	CAKRAGQGLSNTGELFF	TGTGCCAAAAGAGCCGGACAGGGGTTATCGAACACCGGGGAGCTGTTTTTT
NA	TRBJ2-1	TRBD2	TRBV6-2/TRBV6-3	CASSYTGTSGGSYNEQFF	TGTGCCAGCAGTTACACTGGGACTAGCGGGGGTTCCTACAATGAGCAGTTCTTC
NA	TRBJ1-1	TRBD1	TRBV3-1/TRBV3-2	CASSQEGDRVGTEAFF	TGTGCCAGCAGCCAAGAGGGGGACAGGGTCGGGACTGAAGCTTTCTTT
NA	TRBJ2-2	TRBD1	TRBV4-3	CASSLGQGNTGELFF	TGCGCCAGCAGCCTAGGACAGGGGAACACCGGGGAGCTGTTTTTT
NA	TRBJ1-5	NA	TRBV18	CASSLSNQPQHF	TGTGCCAGCTCCCTTAGCAATCAGCCCCAGCATTTT
NA	TRBJ2-5	NA	TRBV5-6	CASIPLGTGDETQYF	TGTGCCAGCATACCTTTAGGGACGGGGGACGAGACCCAGTACTTC
NA	TRBJ2-1	TRBD2	TRBV9	CASSAAGTSESPSSYNEQFF	TGTGCCAGCAGCGCCGCCGGGACTAGCGAAAGCCCAAGCTCCTACAATGAGCAGTTCTTC
NA	TRBJ2-7	TRBD1	TRBV18	CASSRGTGTGEQYF	TGTGCCAGCTCTCGGGGGACAGGGACGGGAGAGCAGTACTTC
once	TRBJ1-4	NA	TRBV15	CATSRAGGGFVEKLFF	TGTGCCACCAGCAGAGCCGGGGGGGGCTTTGTTGAAAAACTGTTTTTT
NA	TRBJ1-2	TRBD1	TRBV7-9	CASSPSGTGANYGYTF	TGTGCCAGCAGCCCGTCGGGGACAGGGGCAAACTATGGCTACACCTTC
NA	TRBJ1-6	NA	TRBV2	CASSEGQRSSYNSPLHF	TGTGCCAGCAGTGAGGGGCAAAGGAGCTCCTATAATTCACCCCTCCACTTT
NA	TRBJ1-4	TRBD1	TRBV7-6	CASSRTGVATNEKLFF	TGTGCCAGCAGCCGAACAGGGGTTGCAACTAATGAAAAACTGTTTTTT
NA	TRBJ2-7	NA	TRBV6-6	CASSYSGFSYEQYF	TGTGCCAGCAGTTACTCCGGGTTCTCCTACGAGCAGTACTTC
NA	TRBJ1-2	NA	TRBV28	CASSRGGRDGYTF	TGTGCCAGCAGCCGGGGGGGGCGCGATGGCTACACCTTC
NA	TRBJ1-1	NA	TRBV27	CASSSTMGMNTEAFF	TGTGCCAGCTCATCGACTATGGGAATGAACACTGAAGCTTTCTTT
NA	TRBJ2-1	TRBD2	TRBV4-1	CASSHPTSGGLSSYNEQFF	TGCGCCAGCAGCCACCCGACTAGCGGGGGGCTGAGCTCCTACAATGAGCAGTTCTTC
NA	TRBJ1-6	TRBD1	TRBV6-1	CASSAPGTGRSSPLHF	TGTGCCAGCAGTGCCCCCGGGACAGGGCGAAGCTCACCCCTCCACTTT
NA	TRBJ1-5	TRBD1	TRBV19	CASSTRQGYSNQPQHF	TGTGCCAGTAGTACCAGACAGGGCTATAGCAATCAGCCCCAGCATTTT
NA	TRBJ2-7	TRBD2	TRBV7-2	CASRKPGTSGGMSSYEQYF	TGTGCCAGCAGGAAACCCGGGACTAGCGGGGGGATGAGCTCCTACGAGCAGTACTTC